A selection of T cell receptor beta chains follows, all from one sample in a study of blood T cell repertoires in COVID-19. Assay used: immunoSEQ multiplex PCR; TCRdb lists only in-frame clones, some missing. The sample holds about 64,000 clones; just over 85% are singletons and the top ten take about 1.1%. Source material: peripheral blood. The source is a man between 35 and 55 years old with acute or convalescent COVID-19. Both conserved end residues are part of each CDR3. D genes are given only for firm matches. Rows give clone size only sometimes, using once, few, many, or a class for an expanded clone.

size | D | J | V | CDR3 | DNA
. | TRBD2 | TRBJ2-1 | TRBV27 | CASSGLAGSDEQFF | TGTGCCAGCAGCGGACTAGCGGGGTCCGATGAGCAGTTCTTC
. | TRBD1 | TRBJ1-2 | TRBV30 | CAWGTGVRNTF | TGTGCCTGGGGGACAGGGGTCCGTAACACCTTC
. | . | TRBJ2-7 | TRBV5-6 | CASSLGNRPGYEQYF | TGTGCCAGCAGCTTGGGAAATCGCCCGGGGTACGAGCAGTACTTC
. | TRBD1 | TRBJ1-1 | TRBV18 | CASSIGQGRYTEAFF | TGTGCCAGCTCAATCGGACAGGGGAGATACACTGAAGCTTTCTTT
. | TRBD2 | TRBJ2-2 | TRBV15 | CATRQGLAGGRRFGELFF | TGTGCCACCAGGCAGGGACTAGCGGGGGGGCGTAGGTTTGGGGAGCTGTTTTTT
. | TRBD2 | TRBJ2-1 | TRBV27 | CASSLSNLAGAPGEQFF | TGTGCCAGCAGTTTATCGAACCTAGCGGGGGCTCCGGGTGAGCAGTTCTTC
. | TRBD1 | TRBJ1-5 | TRBV2 | CASSDRGFNQPQHF | TGTGCCAGCAGCGACAGGGGGTTTAACCAGCCCCAGCATTTT
once | . | TRBJ1-3 | TRBV5-5 | CASSLRQENSGNTIYF | TGTGCCAGCAGCTTACGACAGGAGAACTCTGGAAACACCATATATTTT
. | TRBD2 | TRBJ2-1 | TRBV3-1/TRBV3-2 | CASSQGLAGGPMGDEQFF | TGTGCCAGCAGCCAAGGGCTAGCGGGGGGGCCAATGGGTGATGAGCAGTTCTTC
. | TRBD1 | TRBJ2-7 | TRBV7-8 | CASSSLNRGLSYEQYF | TGTGCCAGCAGCTCGTTAAACAGGGGTCTCTCCTACGAGCAGTACTTC
. | . | TRBJ1-6 | TRBV6-4 | CASRTGPGGPLHF | TGTGCCAGCAGGACGGGTCCTGGGGGGCCCCTCCACTTT
. | TRBD1 | TRBJ1-1 | TRBV11-3 | CASSLRDRGSTEAFF | TGTGCCAGCAGCCTCCGGGACAGGGGATCCACTGAAGCTTTCTTT
few | . | TRBJ1-3 | TRBV6-5 | CASSLGGFSGNTIYF | TGTGCCAGCAGCCTGGGGGGGTTCTCTGGAAACACCATATATTTT
. | . | TRBJ1-1 | TRBV14 | CASSRKHKGGGTEAFF | TGTGCCAGCAGCCGTAAACACAAGGGGGGGGGCACTGAAGCTTTCTTT
. | TRBD1 | TRBJ1-4 | TRBV19 | CASSVPGTGSEKLFF | TGTGCCAGTTCAGTCCCGGGGACAGGGAGTGAAAAACTGTTTTTT
few | . | TRBJ1-2 | TRBV7-8 | CASSLEPGPSYGYTF | TGTGCCAGCAGCTTAGAGCCGGGTCCTAGCTATGGCTACACCTTC
. | TRBD1 | TRBJ2-7 | TRBV6-1 | CASSELGTGLYEQYF | TGTGCCAGCAGTGAACTGGGGACAGGGCTCTACGAGCAGTACTTC
. | TRBD2 | TRBJ2-1 | TRBV6-5 | CASTRDYLIYNEQFF | TGTGCCAGCACCAGGGACTACTTGATCTACAATGAGCAGTTCTTC
few | TRBD2 | TRBJ2-3 | TRBV9 | CASSVSLAVGSDTQYF | TGTGCCAGCAGCGTATCGCTAGCGGTGGGCTCAGATACGCAGTATTTT
. | . | TRBJ2-1 | TRBV5-4 | CASSLARGKNNEQFF | TGTGCCAGCAGCCTAGCCAGGGGCAAAAACAATGAGCAGTTCTTC
. | . | TRBJ2-3 | TRBV29-1 | CSPPKSGLWFTDTQYF | TGCAGCCCCCCCAAAAGCGGGTTGTGGTTCACAGATACGCAGTATTTT
. | TRBD1 | TRBJ2-2 | TRBV3-1/TRBV3-2 | CASNTGGSTGELFF | TGTGCCAGCAATACAGGGGGAAGCACCGGGGAGCTGTTTTTT
. | TRBD1 | TRBJ2-5 | TRBV5-4 | CASSSTGGRETQYF | TGTGCCAGCAGCTCTACAGGGGGCCGAGAGACCCAGTACTTC
. | . | TRBJ1-2 | TRBV2 | CASSERVGVSNYGYTF | TGTGCCAGCAGTGAAAGGGTAGGGGTCTCTAACTATGGCTACACCTTC
. | . | TRBJ1-6 | TRBV5-6 | CASSQIGGGIYSPLHF | TGTGCCAGCAGCCAAATAGGCGGCGGCATCTATTCACCCCTCCACTTT
. | . | TRBJ1-1 | TRBV4-2 | CASSPNLNTEAFF | TGTGCCAGCAGTCCTAACCTGAACACTGAAGCTTTCTTT
. | TRBD1 | TRBJ1-5 | TRBV6-5 | CASGQDSNQPQHF | TGTGCCAGCGGACAGGATAGCAATCAGCCCCAGCATTTT
. | . | TRBJ1-3 | TRBV5-1 | CASSSGFVGGLANTIYF | TGCGCCAGCAGCTCGGGGTTTGTGGGGGGACTTGCAAACACCATATATTTT
. | . | TRBJ2-5 | TRBV5-8 | CASSSARGLPTQETQYF | TGTGCCAGCAGCTCTGCGCGGGGACTGCCGACCCAAGAGACCCAGTACTTC
. | . | TRBJ1-6 | TRBV5-1 | CASSLAERQKYNSPLHF | TGCGCCAGCAGCTTGGCCGAGAGACAGAAGTATAATTCACCCCTCCACTTT
. | TRBD2 | TRBJ2-2 | TRBV9 | CASSAGLAGATGELFF | TGTGCCAGCAGCGCCGGACTAGCGGGGGCAACCGGGGAGCTGTTTTTT
. | TRBD2 | TRBJ2-7 | TRBV4-2 | CASSQDNLAGGDEQYF | TGTGCCAGCAGCCAAGACAACCTAGCGGGGGGGGACGAGCAGTACTTC
. | . | TRBJ2-3 | TRBV11-3 | CASSLASSTDTQYF | TGTGCCAGCAGCTTAGCCTCGAGTACAGATACGCAGTATTTT
. | . | TRBJ2-7 | TRBV5-4 | CASSLGTASSYEQYF | TGTGCCAGCAGCTTGGGGACAGCTTCTTCCTACGAGCAGTACTTC
. | . | TRBJ2-7 | TRBV25-1 | CASTLDSLEQYF | TGTGCCAGCACCTTGGACAGCCTCGAGCAGTACTTC
. | TRBD2 | TRBJ2-3 | TRBV24-1 | CATSGVAGSTDTQYF | TGTGCCACCAGTGGGGTAGCGGGGAGCACAGATACGCAGTATTTT
. | TRBD1 | TRBJ1-4 | TRBV30 | CAWTGTGYEKLFF | TGTGCCTGGACCGGGACAGGGTATGAAAAACTGTTTTTT
few | TRBD2 | TRBJ2-1 | TRBV2 | CASSPTSGGPNEQFF | TGTGCCAGCAGTCCGACTAGCGGGGGGCCCAATGAGCAGTTCTTC
few | . | TRBJ1-4 | TRBV11-2 | CASSTKVSATNEKLFF | TGTGCCAGCAGCACTAAGGTATCAGCGACTAATGAAAAACTGTTTTTT